These 24 T cell receptor beta chains came from one sample sequenced in a study of response to subunit inactivated influenza vaccine. TCRdb reprocessed the RT-PCR reads with MiXCR, giving one entry per CDR3 protein. The sample records about 570,000 distinct CDR3 sequences, approximately 10% being singletons. These data were likewise used in another study, on T cells expressing NK-cell markers. Per that study: TCR beta cDNA was made by 5'RACE template switching with UMIs.

This specimen was PBMCs from blood, taken on the day of vaccination. All receptors come from a man aged 45 to 65 who received an inactivated influenza vaccine.

This clonotype occurred a few times. This sequence joins TRBV5-1 and TRBJ2-2, with 7 bases that match TRBD1. V lost 7 bases to trimming and J lost 0 bases; unmatched junction nucleotides: 3. The germline V gene encodes CDR1 SGHRS and CDR2 YFSETQ. The CDR3 sequence is 14 residues long. The chain's CDR3 is CASAGTANTGELFF. CDR3 sequence (DNA): TGCGCCAGCGCCGGGACAGCGAACACCGGGGAGCTGTTTTTT.

This clonotype was seen a handful of times. This rearrangement joins TRBV7-2 to TRBJ1-5; TRBD1 is a possible D gene (6 bases). Germline V CDR1 and CDR2: SGHTA, FQGNSA. The V end was cut by 1 base, the J end by 10 bases, with 11 bases between. The CDR3 is 13 residues long. CDR3 region: CASSLEGGKPQHF. CDR3 DNA: TGTGCCAGCAGCTTAGAAGGGGGGAAACCCCAGCATTTT.

DNA for the CDR3: TGTGCCAGCAGCTTGCTCAGGGAGGGGGCCATATATTTT. Its protein product is CASSLLREGAIYF. This sequence joins TRBV5-5 and TRBJ1-3; a possible D gene is TRBD1 (6 bases). Germline lookup yields CDR1 SGHKS and CDR2 YYEKEE (reference sequence). The CDR3 is 13 amino acids. The ends were cut back, 1 base at V and 11 bases at J, with 13 bases in the middle.

This chain links TRBV29-1 with TRBJ2-3; tentatively, D is TRBD1 (6 bases). CDR1 and CDR2 from the germline V gene are SQVTM and ANQGSEA. The ends were cut back, 7 bases at V and 0 bases at J, with 11 bases in the middle. This CDR3 contains 13 residues. The CDR3, as DNA: TGCAGCGCGGCCGGACAGAGCACAGATACGCAGTATTTT. Amino acid sequence: CSAAGQSTDTQYF.

This clonotype was found many times. The chain joins TRBV5-1 to TRBJ2-7, with a weak D call TRBD2 (5 bases). Germline values: CDR1 SGHRS, CDR2 YFSETQ. The length of the CDR3 is 14 residues. Trimming cost V 0 bases and J 1 base, with 8 bases left between them. The CDR3 DNA reads as TGCGCCAGCAGCTTGGGTCCGGGATCCTACGAGCAGTACTTC. Translated: CASSLGPGSYEQYF.

This clonotype was detected a few times. J is TRBJ2-2 and V is TRBV12-3 or TRBV12-4; the D is unclear. The CDR3 is made up of 16 amino acids. V was clipped by 3 bases and J by 1 base, with 12 bases between them. CDR3 sequence (DNA): TGTGCCAGCAGTTTGAAGAGGCAGATGAACACCGGGGAGCTGTTTTTT. Its translation is CASSLKRQMNTGELFF.

The chain joins TRBV12-3 or TRBV12-4 to TRBJ2-5; 9 bases are shared with TRBD1. With 6 bases clipped from V and 6 bases from J, the junction kept 11 bases outside the gene matches. This CDR3 comprises 15 residues. The CDR3 loop is CASSARDRVIQTQYF. The CDR3, as DNA: TGTGCCAGCAGCGCCCGGGACAGGGTGATTCAGACCCAGTACTTC.

This clonotype came up a few times. V gene TRBV7-2 combines with J gene TRBJ1-1; tentative D call: TRBD1 (6 bases). The germline V and J ends were trimmed by 1 base and 0 bases, with 12 bases remaining between them. Germline values: CDR1 SGHTA, CDR2 FQGNSA. This CDR3 spans 16 amino acids. CDR3 in amino acids: CASSLEGGQMNTEAFF. The CDR3 DNA is TGTGCCAGCAGCTTAGAGGGCGGACAGATGAACACTGAAGCTTTCTTT.

This rearrangement joins TRBV27 to TRBJ2-5; D is perhaps TRBD2 (5 bases). CDR3 length equals 14 residues. Germline CDR1 MNHEY, CDR2 SMNVEV (reference sequence). Trimming cost V 4 bases and J 1 base, with 10 bases left between them. The CDR3 here is CASSSSSFQETQYF. CDR3 sequence (DNA): TGTGCCAGCAGTTCGTCTAGCTTCCAAGAGACCCAGTACTTC.

V and J are TRBV29-1 and TRBJ2-2; D remains unclear. The CDR3 sequence is 14 residues long. V gave up 5 bases and J gave up 1 base, with 11 bases separating them. Per the germline V gene, CDR1 is SQVTM and CDR2 is ANQGSEA. CDR3 residues: CSVSLAQNTGELFF. CDR3 coding DNA: TGCAGCGTTAGCCTTGCACAGAACACCGGGGAGCTGTTTTTT.

This chain connects TRBV12-5 to TRBJ2-7; 11 bases line up with TRBD2. Looked up from germline, CDR1 is LGHNT and CDR2 is FRNRAP. V was pared by 2 bases and J by 6 bases, with 3 bases of the junction left unmatched. The CDR3 runs 14 residues. The CDR3 loop is CASGLTSGGGEQYF. CDR3 in DNA: TGTGCTAGTGGTTTGACTAGCGGGGGTGGCGAGCAGTACTTC. Based on the CDR3 plus reference TRBV12-5 and TRBJ2-7, the full variable domain is DARVTQTPRHKVTEMGQEVTMRCQPILGHNTVFWYRQTMMQGLELLAYFRNRAPLDDSGMPKDRFSAEMPDATLATLKIQPSEPRDSAVYFCASGLTSGGGEQYFGPGTRLTVT.

The chain has TRBV4-1 and TRBJ2-7; 7 bases are shared with TRBD1. The CDR3 has 16 residues. The V gene's germline CDR1 is MGHRA and CDR2 YSYEKL. V gave up 4 bases and J gave up 0 bases; unmatched junction bases: 9. CDR3 bases: TGCGCCAGCAGCCTTGTGGGGACAGAAGGCTCCTACGAGCAGTACTTC. This encodes CASSLVGTEGSYEQYF.

This chain's CDR3 is CASSPLGVYLGKDTQYF. The CDR3 DNA reads TGTGCCAGCAGCCCCCTAGGGGTCTACCTGGGGAAAGATACGCAGTATTTT. The V gene is TRBV3-1, the J gene TRBJ2-3; tentative D call: TRBD1 (5 bases). Germline loops: CDR1 LGHDT, CDR2 YNNKEL (reference sequence). The CDR3 spans 17 residues. V was shortened by 4 bases and J by 5 bases, with 22 bases between the two germline ends.

The genes are TRBV7-2 and TRBJ1-5, with 8 bases fitting TRBD1. The CDR3 runs to 15 residues. Germline assignment: CDR1 SGHTA and CDR2 FQGNSA. V trimming: 5 bases; J trimming: 4 bases; junction bases outside the gene matches: 7. CDR3 DNA: TGTGCCAGCAGCGCGACAGGGGCCCCTAATCAGCCCCAGCATTTT. Translating it yields CASSATGAPNQPQHF.

This sequence joins TRBV24-1 and TRBJ2-3; possible D gene TRBD2, 6 bases. CDR3 length equals 15 residues. V lost 3 bases to trimming and J lost 6 bases, with 15 bases between them. Germline CDR1 and CDR2: KGHDR and SFDVKD. The CDR3 spells CATSDPGTPLDTQYF. The CDR3, as DNA: TGTGCCACCAGTGATCCCGGGACTCCTCTCGATACGCAGTATTTT.

The rearrangement joins TRBV12-3 or TRBV12-4 to TRBJ2-1, with D uncertain. CDR3 length: 12 residues. Trimming pared 3 bases from V and 6 bases from J, leaving 6 bases between. The CDR3 DNA follows: TGTGCCAGCAGTTTCAGTTTCAATGAGCAGTTCTTC. Residues: CASSFSFNEQFF.

A few counts support this clonotype. The V gene is TRBV15, the J gene TRBJ2-5; D remains unclear. V lost 4 bases to trimming and J lost 0 bases, with 12 bases between them. The CDR3 extends over 15 amino acids. Germline V lookup: CDR1 LNHNV, CDR2 YYDKDF (reference sequence). The CDR3 region is CATSNPERNQETQYF. CDR3 DNA: TGTGCCACCAGCAATCCGGAGAGGAACCAAGAGACCCAGTACTTC. Filled out from reference TRBV15 and TRBJ2-5, the complete variable domain reads DAMVIQNPRYQVTQFGKPVTLSCSQTLNHNVMYWYQQKSSQAPKLLFHYYDKDFNNEADTPDNFQSRRPNTSFCFLDIRSPGLGDTAMYLCATSNPERNQETQYFGPGTRLLVL.

This clonotype has more than one count but fewer than ten. The chain uses TRBV4-2 and TRBJ2-2, with D hard to call. The CDR3 spans 13 residues. Trimming took 0 bases from V and 6 from J, leaving 5 bases between them. In germline, CDR1 is LGHNA, CDR2 YNFKEQ. The chain's CDR3 is CASSQDRPGELFF. CDR3 nucleotides: TGTGCCAGCAGCCAAGACAGGCCCGGGGAGCTGTTTTTT.

This sequence joins TRBV29-1 and TRBJ2-7; D tentatively fits TRBD1 or TRBD2 (6 bases each). Germline V lookup: CDR1 SQVTM, CDR2 ANQGSEA. The CDR3 extends over 14 amino acids. The germline V and J ends were trimmed by 4 bases and 3 bases, with 16 bases remaining between them. CDR3 in DNA: TGCAGCGTTGCGGGGGCGGCGGTCGGCTACGAGCAGTACTTC. Protein sequence: CSVAGAAVGYEQYF.

The CDR3 DNA is TGTGCCAGCAGTGAATTGGTAGGAGCATCTTTCTTT. This encodes CASSELVGASFF. The rearrangement joins TRBV25-1 to TRBJ1-1; D is unresolved. This CDR3 contains 12 residues. V shed 1 base and J shed 12 bases, with 12 bases lying between them. Germline loops: CDR1 MGHDK, CDR2 SYGVNS.

In this sample, this clonotype turned up a few times. V usage is TRBV7-8 and J usage is TRBJ1-1; tentative D call: TRBD1 (5 bases). The V end was cut by 5 bases, the J end by 8 bases, with 12 bases between. From germline, CDR1 is SGHVS and CDR2 FQNEAQ. The CDR3 runs 12 residues. The CDR3 region is CASSAGRVEAFF. DNA of the CDR3: TGTGCCAGCAGCGCCGGCAGGGTGGAAGCTTTCTTT.

The chain recombines TRBV7-9 with TRBJ2-2, with a tentative D call TRBD2 (6 bases). V was pared by 5 bases and J by 5 bases, with 12 bases between. The germline gives CDR1 SEHNR, CDR2 FQNEAQ (reference sequence). CDR3 length: 14 residues. CDR3 amino acids: CASSLTRGTGELFF. CDR3 in DNA: TGTGCCAGCAGCCTCACCCGGGGGACCGGGGAGCTGTTTTTT.

This chain joins TRBV5-1 and TRBJ2-2, with 8 bases that match TRBD2. V shed 2 bases, J shed 5 bases, and the junction held 11 bases outside the gene matches. The CDR3 has 17 residues. Germline V CDR1 and CDR2: SGHRS, YFSETQ. This chain's CDR3 is CASSLGLAGLETGELFF. In DNA, the CDR3 is TGCGCCAGCAGCTTAGGGCTAGCGGGCCTCGAAACCGGGGAGCTGTTTTTT.

This clonotype has only a few counts. The CDR3 protein is CASIRYRATEAFF. In DNA, the CDR3 is TGTGCCAGCATAAGGTACAGGGCCACTGAAGCTTTCTTT. This rearrangement joins TRBV2 to TRBJ1-1; TRBD1 might be the D (6 bases). Germline assignment: CDR1 SNHLY and CDR2 FYNNEI. The ends were cut back, 7 bases at V and 4 bases at J, with 13 bases in the middle. The CDR3 length is 13 residues.